This TCR beta chain appears in the sequencing data of a study of blood T cells in healthy people across ages. Together with a sample-barcoded 5' primer, a J-beta primer mix was included in a second PCR lasting roughly 6 to 12 cycles. TCRdb ran MiXCR on the 5' RACE reads and lists one entry per CDR3 protein. The sample lists roughly 1,500,000 distinct CDR3 sequences; about 32% were seen once. As concerns this clonotype: Germline is not matched at one junction end, which may reflect a read error.

The germline gives CDR1 SEHNR, CDR2 FQNEAQ (reference sequence). CDR3 length equals 16 residues. Input material: blood. The chain is built from TRBV7-9 and TRBJ2-3; 8 bases align to TRBD1. The sequence was collected from a woman aged 30 to 39 in good health. CDR3 nucleotides: TGTGCCAGTAGCCTCCGCATGGGACAGGTTCCAGATACACAGTATTTT. Its translation is CASSLRMGQVPDTQYF.